The 10 T cell receptor beta chains in this list originate from one sample, sequenced in a study of T-cell memory formation after mild COVID-19. TCRdb reprocessed the 5' RACE reads with MiXCR, giving one entry per CDR3 protein. The sample gives about 410,000 distinct CDR3 sequences, less than 25% of which show up once; under 15% is in the top ten. The specimen was PBMCs or a T cell subset sorted from them (not recorded which). These receptors were taken from an adult woman who had mild COVID-19 (a few samples of this study predate the infection). Cell type and time point are not known.

The V call is TRBV7-8, the J call TRBJ2-1, with TRBD1 as a possible D gene (6 bases). The V end lost 7 bases, the J end lost 1 base, and 14 bases lay between the germline ends. CDR1 SGHVS and CDR2 FQNEAQ come from the germline V gene. The CDR3 sequence is 15 residues long. Here the CDR3 DNA reads TGTGCCAGCATGTCCGACAGGAGTTCCTACAATGAGCAGTTCTTC. It codes for CASMSDRSSYNEQFF. The entire variable domain, with the rest obtained from reference TRBV7-8 and TRBJ2-1, is as follows: GAGVSQSPRYKVAKRGQDVALRCDPISGHVSLFWYQQALGQGPEFLTYFQNEAQLDKSGLPSDRFFAERPEGSVSTLKIQRTQQEDSAVYLCASMSDRSSYNEQFFGPGTRLTVL.

This clonotype was seen only a few times. V gene TRBV7-6 combines with J gene TRBJ2-5; 8 bases are a match to TRBD1. CDR3 length equals 15 residues. Unmatched junction bases numbered 10, after V lost 5 bases and J lost 5 bases. CDR1 is SGHVS, CDR2 FNYEAQ, per germline. The CDR3 DNA follows: TGTGCCAGCAGCCAGGGGGCGATGAAGGGGGAGACCCAGTACTTC. Its translation is CASSQGAMKGETQYF.

This clonotype showed up just a few times. The chain employs TRBV14 and TRBJ2-1; 8 bases align to TRBD1. The trim removed 4 bases at V and 3 bases at J, leaving 17 bases unmatched. This CDR3 region has 19 residues. From germline, CDR1 is SGHDN and CDR2 FVKESK. In DNA, the CDR3 is TGTGCCAGCAGCCGTACTATGGGACAGGAGCTAACCTTCTACAATGAGCAGTTCTTC. Protein sequence: CASSRTMGQELTFYNEQFF. The variable domain in full, with the rest retrieved from reference TRBV14 and TRBJ2-1, is EAGVTQFPSHSVIEKGQTVTLRCDPISGHDNLYWYRRVMGKEIKFLLHFVKESKQDESGMPNNRFLAERTGGTYSTLKVQPAELEDSGVYFCASSRTMGQELTFYNEQFFGPGTRLTVL.

The V call is TRBV12-3 or TRBV12-4, the J call TRBJ2-7, with 7 bases identical to TRBD2. Trimming at V came to 5 bases and at J to 4 bases, leaving 5 bases not matched to a gene. CDR3 length equals 13 residues. The DNA of the CDR3 is TGTGCCAGCAGTCTGGGGGGGGAGTACGAGCAGTACTTC. As protein: CASSLGGEYEQYF.

This clonotype was counted ten times or more. Here the CDR3 reads CASSPRTEQYF. The CDR3 coding sequence is TGTGCCAGCAGTCCCCGGACTGAGCAGTACTTC. The rearrangement links TRBV12-3 or TRBV12-4 to TRBJ2-7, with a weak D call TRBD2 (5 bases). CDR3 length: 11 amino acids. Between the trimmed V and J ends, which lost 5 bases and 7 bases, there was a span of 9 bases.

This sequence joins TRBV28 and TRBJ2-3; D not resolved. The V and J ends lost 3 bases and 7 bases respectively, with 5 bases between them. The CDR3 loop spans 11 amino acids. From germline, CDR1 is MDHEN and CDR2 SYDVKM. The CDR3 protein is CASSFVHTQYF. CDR3 nucleotide sequence: TGTGCCAGCAGTTTTGTTCATACGCAGTATTTT.

The CDR3 here is CASSLITSDEQYF. The CDR3 nucleotides are TGCGCCAGCAGCTTGATAACTAGCGACGAGCAGTACTTC. This chain links TRBV5-1 with TRBJ2-7; 7 bases are a match to TRBD2. From germline, CDR1 is SGHRS and CDR2 YFSETQ. There are 13 residues in the CDR3. The V and J ends lost 1 base and 5 bases, in that order; junction bases with no gene match: 3.

V gene TRBV28 combines with J gene TRBJ2-5; 12 bases fit TRBD1. The CDR3 spans 14 residues. After removal of 8 bases from V and 7 bases from J, the junction contained 8 bases not matched to a gene. Germline CDR1 MDHEN, CDR2 SYDVKM. The CDR3 coding sequence is TGTGCCAGCGACGGGACAGGGGGCATGGTGACCCAGTACTTC. Protein product: CASDGTGGMVTQYF.

The chain recombines TRBV18 with TRBJ1-5; TRBD1 might be the D (6 bases). This CDR3 comprises 14 residues. Trimming removed 3 bases from V and 3 bases from J, with 9 bases in between. From germline, CDR1 is KGHSH and CDR2 LQKENI. CDR3 loop: CASSPKGDNQPQHF. In DNA, the CDR3 is TGTGCCAGCTCACCGAAGGGGGACAATCAGCCCCAGCATTTT.

This clonotype has just a few counts. The rearrangement joins TRBV12-3 or TRBV12-4 to TRBJ2-5, with D possibly TRBD1 on 6 matching bases. Trimming took off 5 bases at V and 4 bases at J, with 14 bases between the two ends. The CDR3 has 14 amino acids. The CDR3 DNA follows: TGTGCCAGCAGTGCGAGGACAGTTCGAGAGACCCAGTACTTC. Its translation is CASSARTVRETQYF.